This TCR beta chain was sequenced during a study of vaccination and CD4 T cells after COVID-19. The table lists this clonotype with a few counts. As yet, its antigen is unknown. As for treatment: roughly 10-day PBMC culture with coronavirus spike peptide pools or control peptides (ViraFEST assay). Per germline, CDR1 MNHEY and CDR2 SVGEGT. The germline V and J ends were trimmed by 4 bases and 9 bases, with 10 bases remaining between them. This CDR3 spans 12 amino acids. Cultured CD4+ T cell DNA was sequenced using the Oncomine TCR Beta short-read assay. TCRdb independently ran MiXCR on the PCR reads; one entry per CDR3 protein. The sample yields fewer than 15,000 distinct CDR3 sequences, 41% seen once.

V and J are TRBV6-2 or TRBV6-3 and TRBJ2-1; no clear D gene. This specimen consisted of CD4+ T cells from blood, cultured in vitro, obtained after SARS-CoV-2 vaccination. This receptor was obtained from a human donor who had recovered from COVID-19. DNA for the CDR3: TGTGCCAGCAGTTCTGGGTTTGGTGAGCAGTTCTTC. It encodes CASSSGFGEQFF.